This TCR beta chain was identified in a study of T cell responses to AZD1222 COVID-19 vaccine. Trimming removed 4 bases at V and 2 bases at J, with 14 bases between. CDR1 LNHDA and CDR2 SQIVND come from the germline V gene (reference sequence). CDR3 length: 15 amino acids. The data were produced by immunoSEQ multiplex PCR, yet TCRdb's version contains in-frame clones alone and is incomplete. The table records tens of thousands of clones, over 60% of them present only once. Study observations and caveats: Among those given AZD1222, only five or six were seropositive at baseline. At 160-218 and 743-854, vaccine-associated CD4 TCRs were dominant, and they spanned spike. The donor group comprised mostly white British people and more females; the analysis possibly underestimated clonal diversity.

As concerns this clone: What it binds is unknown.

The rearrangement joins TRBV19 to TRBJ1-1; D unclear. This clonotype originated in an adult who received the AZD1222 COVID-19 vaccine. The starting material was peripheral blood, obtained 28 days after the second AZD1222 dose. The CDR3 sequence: CASSTTGGRNTEAFF. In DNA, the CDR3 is TGTGCCAGTAGTACTACGGGAGGGAGAAACACTGAAGCTTTCTTT.